This is a list of T cell receptor beta chains from one sample in a study of T cells in Graves' hyperthyroidism and ophthalmopathy. TCRdb re-called the multiplex PCR reads with MiXCR, one entry per CDR3 protein. The data hold around 450,000 distinct CDR3 sequences, with about a sixth observed a single time. The sample taken for sequencing was blood. These receptors were collected from a woman aged 18-29 years with Graves' hyperthyroidism. The CDR3 runs from the conserved cysteine through the conserved F or W. The D gene is left open where the match is weak. Part of the rows lack a size; the others show once, few, many or a class for expanded clones.

>.|TRBJ2-1|TRBV3-1|.
CASSLRGQGNEQFF
TGTGCCAGCAGCCTCCGAGGACAAGGCAATGAGCAGTTCTTC
>many|TRBJ1-2|TRBV12-3/TRBV12-4|TRBD1
CASSRGGGGYTF
TGTGCCAGCAGCCGCGGAGGGGGCGGCTACACCTTC
>.|TRBJ1-1|TRBV29-1|.
CSVVGEGGGTEAFF
TGCAGCGTTGTTGGCGAGGGGGGGGGCACTGAAGCTTTCTTT
>many|TRBJ1-3|TRBV6-5|TRBD1
CASSYWDSSGNTIYF
TGTGCCAGCAGTTACTGGGACAGCTCTGGAAACACCATATATTTT
>many|TRBJ1-5|TRBV20-1|TRBD1
CSALRDSSSNQPQHF
TGCAGTGCCCTCCGGGACAGCTCTAGCAATCAGCCCCAGCATTTT
>.|TRBJ1-2|TRBV7-2|.
CASSLGGGIYGYTF
TGTGCCAGCAGCTTAGGCGGGGGCATTTATGGCTACACCTTC
>few|TRBJ1-6|TRBV9|.
CASSVAGHPNSPLHF
TGTGCCAGCAGCGTAGCTGGTCACCCGAATTCACCCCTCCACTTT
>many|TRBJ1-5|TRBV12-3/TRBV12-4|TRBD1
CASSPSVGQGRNQPQHF
TGTGCCAGCAGTCCCTCGGTTGGACAGGGCCGCAATCAGCCCCAGCATTTT
>.|TRBJ1-2|TRBV4-1|.
CASSQDPGGGGYTF
TGCGCCAGCAGCCAAGATCCCGGGGGAGGAGGCTACACCTTC
>few|TRBJ2-7|TRBV4-3|.
CASSQEAVRLSSYEQYF
TGCGCCAGCAGCCAAGAGGCGGTACGGCTGAGCTCCTACGAGCAGTACTTC
>many|TRBJ2-1|TRBV5-1|.
CASSSQGVADEQFF
TGCGCCAGCAGCTCTCAGGGTGTGGCGGATGAGCAGTTCTTC
>many|TRBJ2-5|TRBV6-2/TRBV6-3|.
CATTNTDVGTQYF
TGTGCCACCACCAATACAGATGTGGGGACCCAGTACTTC
>many|TRBJ2-7|TRBV12-3/TRBV12-4|.
CASSSGQVYEQYF
TGTGCCAGCAGTTCAGGCCAGGTCTACGAGCAGTACTTC
>few|TRBJ1-2|TRBV12-3/TRBV12-4|.
CASSFMAGYGYTF
TGTGCCAGCAGTTTCATGGCAGGCTATGGCTACACCTTC
>many|TRBJ2-3|TRBV5-6|TRBD2
CASSPEAGVGTDTQYF
TGTGCCAGCAGCCCAGAAGCGGGAGTGGGAACAGATACGCAGTATTTT
>many|TRBJ2-5|TRBV11-3|TRBD1
CASSPDRGETQYF
TGTGCCAGCAGCCCGGACAGGGGAGAGACCCAGTACTTC